Listed below are T cell receptor beta chains from one sample, sequenced in a study of T cell responses to AZD1222 COVID-19 vaccine. The protocol was immunoSEQ multiplex PCR, while the TCRdb copy is restricted to in-frame clones and leaves out a portion. The top ten clones hold 5.4% of a sample with 130,000 or so clones, roughly 93% of them seen once. Here the sequenced sample was peripheral blood, taken on day 0 of AZD1222 vaccination. Source of these receptors: an adult in good health. Each CDR3 is given with its conserved first and last residue. Fields, in order: CDR3 length, D gene, V gene, clone size, J gene, CDR3 protein, CDR3 DNA. The D gene is left open where the match is weak. Clone size is given for some rows only: seen once, a few or many times, or a class if the clone is expanded.

>12|.|TRBV29-1|.|TRBJ2-7
CSVVTGSREQYF
TGCAGCGTCGTCACAGGGTCCCGCGAGCAGTACTTC
>12|TRBD1|TRBV25-1|.|TRBJ2-7
CASRQGTYEQYF
TGTGCCAGCAGACAGGGGACCTACGAGCAGTACTTC
>11|.|TRBV6-5|once|TRBJ2-7
CASLYFGEQYF
TGTGCCAGCTTATATTTCGGCGAGCAGTACTTC
>16|.|TRBV28|.|TRBJ2-7
CASSIPQGLKSYEQYF
TGTGCCAGCAGTATCCCACAGGGTCTTAAGTCCTACGAGCAGTACTTC
>13|.|TRBV27|.|TRBJ2-3
CASSLKRTDTQYF
TGTGCCAGCAGTTTAAAGCGCACAGATACGCAGTATTTT
>14|TRBD1|TRBV25-1|.|TRBJ1-2
CASSGDRAAYGYTF
TGTGCCAGCTCGGGGGACAGGGCGGCCTATGGCTACACCTTC
>14|TRBD2|TRBV9|once|TRBJ2-2
CASSSGGASGELFF
TGTGCCAGCAGTAGCGGGGGTGCATCCGGGGAGCTGTTTTTT
>14|.|TRBV9|.|TRBJ1-1
CASSVEGELAEAFF
TGTGCCAGCAGCGTTGAGGGTGAGCTTGCTGAAGCTTTCTTT
>12|.|TRBV28|.|TRBJ2-3
CASQRNTDTQYF
TGTGCCAGCCAGCGTAATACAGATACGCAGTATTTT
>12|TRBD2|TRBV7-3|once|TRBJ2-1
CASSLEGGEQFF
TGTGCCAGCAGCTTAGAGGGAGGGGAGCAGTTCTTC
>16|.|TRBV4-2|.|TRBJ1-2
CASSQDSVMRDYGYTF
TGTGCCAGCAGCCAAGATTCGGTCATGAGGGACTATGGCTACACCTTC
>14|.|TRBV7-2|.|TRBJ1-1
CASSPRRMDTEAFF
TGTGCCAGCAGCCCTAGGCGGATGGACACTGAAGCTTTCTTT
>14|.|TRBV30|.|TRBJ2-7
CAWSGYLASYEQYF
TGTGCCTGGAGCGGCTATCTGGCAAGTTACGAGCAGTACTTC
>14|.|TRBV24-1|.|TRBJ2-5
CATADEQYQETQYF
TGTGCCACGGCGGACGAGCAGTACCAAGAGACCCAGTACTTC
>11|.|TRBV4-1|.|TRBJ2-2
CASSREALLFF
TGCGCCAGCAGCCGAGAAGCACTGCTGTTTTTT
>17|TRBD1|TRBV7-8|.|TRBJ1-3
CASSSITPTGVGNTIYF
TGTGCCAGCAGCTCAATAACACCAACAGGGGTTGGAAACACCATATATTTT
>14|TRBD2|TRBV2|.|TRBJ2-3
CASSGASGRDTQYF
TGTGCCAGCAGTGGGGCTAGCGGGAGGGATACGCAGTATTTT
>16|TRBD1|TRBV19|.|TRBJ1-1
CASRRDRGRVNTEAFF
TGTGCCAGCCGGCGGGACAGGGGGCGCGTAAACACTGAAGCTTTCTTT
>15|TRBD2|TRBV3-1/TRBV3-2|few|TRBJ2-5
CASSQWGGGAETQYF
TGTGCCAGCAGCCAATGGGGCGGGGGAGCAGAGACCCAGTACTTC
>13|.|TRBV28|once|TRBJ1-2
CASSLRGDYGYTF
TGTGCCAGCAGTTTAAGGGGGGACTATGGCTACACCTTC
>14|.|TRBV9|.|TRBJ2-7
CASSEELYSYEQYF
TGTGCCAGCAGCGAAGAGCTTTACTCCTACGAGCAGTACTTC
>16|TRBD2|TRBV27|.|TRBJ2-1
CASSPRGTSRYNEQFF
TGTGCCAGCAGCCCTAGAGGGACTAGCAGATACAATGAGCAGTTCTTC
>13|.|TRBV19|.|TRBJ2-2
CASRPGPTGELFF
TGTGCCAGTAGACCGGGACCAACCGGGGAGCTGTTTTTT
>13|.|TRBV6-2/TRBV6-3|.|TRBJ2-7
CASSYWSGYEQYF
TGTGCCAGCAGTTACTGGTCCGGCTACGAGCAGTACTTC
>15|.|TRBV9|.|TRBJ2-7
CASSPSGQMHYEQYF
TGTGCCAGCAGCCCAAGCGGGCAAATGCACTACGAGCAGTACTTC
>17|.|TRBV19|.|TRBJ1-5
CASSIGPPGLGLWPQHF
TGTGCCAGTAGTATAGGGCCTCCGGGACTGGGGCTATGGCCCCAGCATTTT
>15|TRBD2|TRBV7-2|.|TRBJ2-1
CASSYTSGMVYEQFF
TGTGCCAGCAGCTATACTAGCGGTATGGTATATGAGCAGTTCTTC
>14|.|TRBV6-2/TRBV6-3|.|TRBJ1-2
CASSYQDSLYGYTF
TGTGCCAGCAGTTACCAGGACAGTCTTTATGGCTACACCTTC
>13|.|TRBV10-2|.|TRBJ1-1
CASQGRGNTEAFF
TGCGCCAGCCAGGGGCGAGGGAACACTGAAGCTTTCTTT
>12|.|TRBV30|.|TRBJ1-1
CAWSGQPTEAFF
TGTGCCTGGAGTGGACAGCCCACTGAAGCTTTCTTT
>14|.|TRBV23-1|.|TRBJ1-1
CASSPWRGNTEAFF
TGCGCCAGCAGTCCGTGGAGGGGGAACACTGAAGCTTTCTTT
>15|TRBD1|TRBV18|.|TRBJ2-2
CASSPSGGNTGELFF
TGTGCCAGCTCACCCTCAGGGGGGAACACCGGGGAGCTGTTTTTT
>12|TRBD2|TRBV12-3/TRBV12-4|.|TRBJ2-1
CASIQPGGEQFF
TGTGCCAGCATTCAGCCCGGGGGGGAGCAGTTCTTC
>15|TRBD2|TRBV3-1/TRBV3-2|once|TRBJ2-7
CASSPFSGGVYEQYF
TGTGCCAGCAGCCCGTTTAGCGGGGGGGTTTACGAGCAGTACTTC
>14|.|TRBV10-3|.|TRBJ1-5
CAISEGTLNQPQHF
TGTGCCATCAGTGAGGGGACACTCAATCAGCCCCAGCATTTT
>15|TRBD1|TRBV5-1|.|TRBJ2-5
CASRSKTGREGTQYF
TGCGCCAGCAGATCGAAGACAGGGCGTGAAGGGACCCAGTACTTC
>14|.|TRBV28|.|TRBJ2-2
CASARGGNTGELFF
TGTGCCAGCGCCAGGGGGGGGAACACCGGGGAGCTGTTTTTT
>18|.|TRBV9|.|TRBJ1-4
CASSVEGGGDATNEKLFF
TGTGCCAGCAGCGTAGAGGGGGGAGGGGACGCAACTAATGAAAAACTGTTTTTT
>18|.|TRBV6-2/TRBV6-3|.|TRBJ2-7
CASSSSDPFGRGVYEQYF
.
>15|.|TRBV28|.|TRBJ1-5
CASSLYGRNNQPQHF
TGTGCCAGCAGTTTATATGGCAGGAACAATCAGCCCCAGCATTTT
>18|.|TRBV15|.|TRBJ2-3
CATSRVRWVQESTDTQYF
TGTGCCACCAGCAGAGTTAGGTGGGTGCAGGAAAGCACAGATACGCAGTATTTT
>13|.|TRBV28|.|TRBJ2-7
CASSFAGAYEQYF
TGTGCCAGCAGTTTTGCAGGCGCCTACGAGCAGTACTTC
>13|.|TRBV12-5|.|TRBJ1-1
CASGLVPVTQSFF
TGTGCTAGTGGTTTGGTTCCGGTAACGCAGTCTTTCTTT
>14|.|TRBV19|.|TRBJ2-7
CASSLEDTSYEQYF
TGTGCCAGTAGTCTTGAGGACACCTCCTACGAGCAGTACTTC
>13|TRBD1|TRBV29-1|.|TRBJ2-7
CSVVRQGVGEQYF
TGCAGCGTTGTCCGACAGGGGGTGGGCGAGCAGTACTTC
>14|TRBD2|TRBV5-4|.|TRBJ2-1
CASSPGGAGNEQFF
TGTGCCAGCAGCCCCGGGGGGGCAGGGAATGAGCAGTTCTTC
>13|.|TRBV12-3/TRBV12-4|.|TRBJ1-2
CASSLGGGYGYTF
TGTGCCAGCAGTTTGGGGGGTGGCTATGGCTACACCTTC
>15|.|TRBV14|.|TRBJ1-4
CASSQGSSGRSKLFF
TGTGCCAGCAGCCAAGGTTCCAGCGGGCGTTCAAAACTGTTTTTT
>15|TRBD1|TRBV7-2|.|TRBJ2-7
CASSLVPGQPYEQYF
TGTGCCAGCAGCTTAGTACCGGGACAGCCATACGAGCAGTACTTC
>16|TRBD2|TRBV2|.|TRBJ2-5
CASSDWVSGIGGTQYF
TGTGCCAGCAGTGACTGGGTTAGCGGGATAGGGGGGACCCAGTACTTC
>12|.|TRBV11-2|.|TRBJ1-1
CASSVSNTEAFF
TGTGCCAGCAGCGTCTCGAACACTGAAGCTTTCTTT
>12|TRBD1|TRBV18|.|TRBJ1-6
CASSTGNSPLHF
TGTGCCAGCTCGACAGGGAATTCACCCCTCCACTTT
>16|.|TRBV5-4|.|TRBJ1-6
CASSLAERGPNSPLHF
TGTGCCAGCAGCTTGGCCGAACGGGGGCCGAATTCACCCCTCCACTTT
>16|TRBD1|TRBV18|.|TRBJ1-3
CASSPTGTAHGNTIYF
TGTGCCAGCTCACCTACCGGGACAGCACATGGAAACACCATATATTTT
>13|.|TRBV28|once|TRBJ1-2
CASLSLGSSGYTF
TGTGCCAGCCTCTCGTTGGGGAGCAGCGGCTACACCTTC
>14|TRBD2|TRBV7-8|.|TRBJ2-1
CASSFGTSDNEQFF
TGTGCCAGCAGCTTCGGGACTAGTGACAATGAGCAGTTCTTC
>15|.|TRBV10-2|.|TRBJ2-1
CASSAGVSSYNEQFF
TGCGCCAGCAGTGCCGGGGTGAGCTCCTACAATGAGCAGTTCTTC
>14|.|TRBV28|.|TRBJ1-3
CASGGRYSGNTIYF
TGTGCCAGCGGCGGACGGTACTCTGGAAACACCATATATTTT
>14|.|TRBV21-1|.|TRBJ2-6
CASSSRDKHSVLTF
TGTGCCAGCAGCTCTCGGGACAAACACTCTGTCCTGACTTTC